The clone carrying this TCR beta chain was observed a few times. Together with a sample-barcoded 5' primer, a J-beta primer mix was included in a second PCR lasting roughly 7 to 11 cycles. Each cDNA molecule was tagged by a template-switch adaptor that had 12 random nucleotides. TCRdb ran MiXCR on the 5' RACE reads and lists one entry per CDR3 protein. The repertoire consists of 800,000 to 950,000 distinct CDR3 sequences, with just under 30% occurring once and the leading ten covering around 9.6%. The data were obtained in a study of blood T cells in healthy people across ages. CDR1 and CDR2 (germline): SGHRS, YFSETQ. V trimming: 8 bases; J trimming: 3 bases; junction bases outside the gene matches: 12. The CDR3 is made up of 16 amino acids. The same data also contributed to another study, on T cells of mothers and their children. That report notes: Donation came from three healthy Caucasian mothers together with their six children. The effect of thymic selection on TCR recombination output is similar between related and unrelated pairs.

The chain has TRBV5-1 and TRBJ2-1; 9 nucleotides line up with TRBD2. The sequenced sample consisted of blood. This TCR was sampled from a woman aged 40-49 years in good health. The DNA of the CDR3 is TGCGCCAGTTTTCGGACACCAGCGGGGGGCTACAATGAGCAGTTCTTC. Its protein is CASFRTPAGGYNEQFF.